This T cell receptor (beta chain) was recorded in a study of OX40 agonist ivuxolimab in advanced cancers. Overall study context: Averaging about 60 years in age, with a range of roughly 20 to 79, the cohort was around 87% male.

The assay was immunoSEQ multiplex PCR, and TCRdb's table has in-frame clones only and misses some. Among under 20,000 clones, approximately 69% were seen once, and the ten largest hold 26%. Germline CDR1 and CDR2: SGHVS and FQNEAQ. CDR3 length: 15 residues. Trimming took off 3 bases at V and 1 base at J, with 10 bases between the two ends. The receptor comes from an adult with an advanced solid tumor such as melanoma, head and neck, liver or kidney cancer. This specimen was CD4+ or CD8+ T cells sorted from blood, taken in a trial of the OX40 agonist ivuxolimab. The chain joins TRBV7-8 to TRBJ2-1, with D unresolved. This CDR3 is CASSFWGKSYNEQFF. For the CDR3, the DNA is TGTGCCAGCAGCTTTTGGGGAAAATCCTACAATGAGCAGTTCTTC.